This T cell receptor (beta chain) was profiled in a study of blood T cell repertoires in COVID-19. Overall study: The analysed material was cDNA or gDNA that came from T cells, B-cell-depleted T cells, or PBMCs.

Germline trimming cut 6 bases from V and 5 bases from J; bases unmatched to any gene: 12. Germline CDR1 reads SGHRS; CDR2 reads YFSETQ. The CDR3 sequence is 15 residues long. The protocol was immunoSEQ multiplex PCR, while the TCRdb copy is restricted to in-frame clones and leaves out a portion. This table holds under 50,000 clones, approximately 88% found once. Sequenced material: peripheral blood. This TCR derives from a middle-aged woman with acute or convalescent COVID-19. The V and J genes are TRBV5-1 and TRBJ2-5; 8 bases fit TRBD1. The CDR3 reads CASKDPQGAGETQYF. The CDR3 DNA reads as TGCGCCAGCAAGGACCCCCAGGGGGCAGGGGAGACCCAGTACTTC.